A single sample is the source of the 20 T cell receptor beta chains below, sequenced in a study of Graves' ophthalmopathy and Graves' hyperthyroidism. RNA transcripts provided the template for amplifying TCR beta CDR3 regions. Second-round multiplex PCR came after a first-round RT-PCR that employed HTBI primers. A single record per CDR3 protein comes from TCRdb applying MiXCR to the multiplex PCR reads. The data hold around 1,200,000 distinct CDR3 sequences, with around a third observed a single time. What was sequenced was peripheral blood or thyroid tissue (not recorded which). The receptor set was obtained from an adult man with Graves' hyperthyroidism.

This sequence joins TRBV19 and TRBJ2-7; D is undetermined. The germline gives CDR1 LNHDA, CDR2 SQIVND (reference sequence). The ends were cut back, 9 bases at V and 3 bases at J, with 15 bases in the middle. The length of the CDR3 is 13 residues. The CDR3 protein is CASSLGSVYEQYF. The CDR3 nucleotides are TGTGCCAGCAGCTTGGGCAGTGTCTACGAGCAGTACTTC.

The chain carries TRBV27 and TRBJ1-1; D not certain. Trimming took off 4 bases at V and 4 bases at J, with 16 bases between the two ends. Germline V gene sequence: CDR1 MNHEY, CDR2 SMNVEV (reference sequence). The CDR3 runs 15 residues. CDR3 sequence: CASSSGRREGTEAFF. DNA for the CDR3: TGTGCCAGCAGTTCAGGTAGAAGGGAGGGCACTGAAGCTTTCTTT.

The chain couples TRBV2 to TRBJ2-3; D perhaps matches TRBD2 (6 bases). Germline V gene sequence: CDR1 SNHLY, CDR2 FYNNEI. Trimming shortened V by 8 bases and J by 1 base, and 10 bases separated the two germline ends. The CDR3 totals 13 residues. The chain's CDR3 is CASRSGGTDTQYF. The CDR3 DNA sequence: TGTGCCAGCCGGTCGGGGGGCACAGATACGCAGTATTTT.

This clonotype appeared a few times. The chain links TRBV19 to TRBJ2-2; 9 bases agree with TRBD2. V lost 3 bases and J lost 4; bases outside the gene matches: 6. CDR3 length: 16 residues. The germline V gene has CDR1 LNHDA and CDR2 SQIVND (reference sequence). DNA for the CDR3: TGTGCCAGTAGTATCTTGCCTAGCGGGGCCACCGGGGAGCTGTTTTTT. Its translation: CASSILPSGATGELFF.

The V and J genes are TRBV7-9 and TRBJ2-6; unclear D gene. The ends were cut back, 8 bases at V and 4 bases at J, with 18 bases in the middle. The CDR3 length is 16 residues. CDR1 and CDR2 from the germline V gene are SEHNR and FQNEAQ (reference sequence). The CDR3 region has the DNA TGTGCCAGCTCACCACCGGAAGGATCCGGGGCCAACGTCCTGACTTTC. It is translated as CASSPPEGSGANVLTF. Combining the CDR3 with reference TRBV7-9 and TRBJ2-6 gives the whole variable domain DTGVSQNPRHKITKRGQNVTFRCDPISEHNRLYWYRQTLGQGPEFLTYFQNEAQLEKSRLLSDRFSAERPKGSFSTLEIQRTEQGDSAMYLCASSPPEGSGANVLTFGAGSRLTVL.

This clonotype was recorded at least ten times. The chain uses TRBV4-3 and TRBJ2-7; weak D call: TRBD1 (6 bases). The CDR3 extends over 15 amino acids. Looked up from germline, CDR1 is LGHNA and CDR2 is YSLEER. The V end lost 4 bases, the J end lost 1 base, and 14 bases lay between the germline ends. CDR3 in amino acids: CASSLDRTGSYEQYF. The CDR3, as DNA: TGCGCCAGCAGCCTAGACCGAACAGGGTCCTACGAGCAGTACTTC.

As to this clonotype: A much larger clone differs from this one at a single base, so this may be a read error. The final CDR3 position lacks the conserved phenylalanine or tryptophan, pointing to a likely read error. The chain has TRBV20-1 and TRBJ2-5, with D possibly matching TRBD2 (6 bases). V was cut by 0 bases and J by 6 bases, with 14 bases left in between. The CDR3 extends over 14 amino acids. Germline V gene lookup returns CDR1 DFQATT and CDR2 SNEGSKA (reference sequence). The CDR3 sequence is CSARDRRASKTQYL. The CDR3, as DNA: TGCAGTGCTAGAGATAGGAGGGCCTCGAAGACCCAGTACCTC.

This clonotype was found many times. The CDR3: CASIKSPGTQYF. CDR3 nucleotides: TGTGCCAGCATCAAATCCCCCGGGACCCAGTACTTC. The chain joins TRBV7-9 to TRBJ2-5; D unresolved. Germline V gene data show CDR1 as SEHNR and CDR2 as FQNEAQ (reference sequence). Trimming took off 7 bases at V and 7 bases at J, with 13 bases between the two ends. This CDR3 contains 12 residues.

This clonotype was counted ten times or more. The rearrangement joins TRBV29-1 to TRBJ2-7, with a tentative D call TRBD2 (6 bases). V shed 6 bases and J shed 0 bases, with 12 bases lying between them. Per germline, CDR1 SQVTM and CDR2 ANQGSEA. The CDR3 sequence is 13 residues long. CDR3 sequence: CSVGLLGSYEQYF. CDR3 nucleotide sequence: TGCAGCGTCGGACTACTCGGCTCCTACGAGCAGTACTTC.

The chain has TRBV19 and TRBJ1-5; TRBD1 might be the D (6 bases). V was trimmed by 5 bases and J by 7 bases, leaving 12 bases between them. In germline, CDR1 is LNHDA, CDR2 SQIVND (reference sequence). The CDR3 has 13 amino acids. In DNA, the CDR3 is TGTGCCAGTAGTGCATACAGGGAGCAGCCCCAGCATTTT. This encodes CASSAYREQPQHF.

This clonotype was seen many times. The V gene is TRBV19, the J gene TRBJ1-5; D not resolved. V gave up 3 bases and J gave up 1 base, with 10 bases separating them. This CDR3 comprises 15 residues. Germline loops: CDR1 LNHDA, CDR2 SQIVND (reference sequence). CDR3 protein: CASSIKGLSNQPQHF. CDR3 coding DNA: TGTGCCAGTAGTATTAAGGGTCTGAGCAATCAGCCCCAGCATTTT.

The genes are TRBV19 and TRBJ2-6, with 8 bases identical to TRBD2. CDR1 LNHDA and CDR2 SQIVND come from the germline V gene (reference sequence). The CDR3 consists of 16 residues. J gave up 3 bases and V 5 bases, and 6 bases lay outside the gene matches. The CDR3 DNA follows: TGTGCCAGTAGTCCCCGGGGGGGCGGTGGGGCCAACGTCCTGACTTTC. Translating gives CASSPRGGGGANVLTF.

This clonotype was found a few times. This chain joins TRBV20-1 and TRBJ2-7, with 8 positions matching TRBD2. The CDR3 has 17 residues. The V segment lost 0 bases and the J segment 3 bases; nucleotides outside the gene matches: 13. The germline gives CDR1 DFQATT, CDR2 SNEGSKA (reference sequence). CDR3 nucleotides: TGCAGTGCTAGAGATCGTGGCGGGGGGACCCCTATCTACGAGCAGTACTTC. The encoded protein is CSARDRGGGTPIYEQYF.

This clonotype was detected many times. In DNA, the CDR3 is TGTGCCAGTACCGACAGACAGCTTTATAGCAATCAGCCCCAGCATTTT. It translates to CASTDRQLYSNQPQHF. The chain couples TRBV19 to TRBJ1-5, with D possibly TRBD1 on 5 matching bases. Trimming stripped 7 bases from V and 0 bases from J, with 16 bases between. This CDR3 comprises 16 residues. Germline V gene sequence: CDR1 LNHDA, CDR2 SQIVND (reference sequence).

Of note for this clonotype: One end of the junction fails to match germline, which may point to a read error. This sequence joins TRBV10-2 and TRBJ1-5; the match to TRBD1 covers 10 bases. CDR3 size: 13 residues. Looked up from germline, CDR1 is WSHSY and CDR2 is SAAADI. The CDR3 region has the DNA TGTGCCAGCAGGGGACAGGGGACACAGCCCCAGCATTTT. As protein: CASRGQGTQPQHF.

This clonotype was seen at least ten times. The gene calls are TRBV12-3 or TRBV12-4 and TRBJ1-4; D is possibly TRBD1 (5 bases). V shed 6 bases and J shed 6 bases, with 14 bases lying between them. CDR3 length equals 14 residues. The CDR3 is CASSPRTRDEKLFF. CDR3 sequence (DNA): TGTGCCAGCAGCCCCAGGACAAGAGATGAAAAACTGTTTTTT.

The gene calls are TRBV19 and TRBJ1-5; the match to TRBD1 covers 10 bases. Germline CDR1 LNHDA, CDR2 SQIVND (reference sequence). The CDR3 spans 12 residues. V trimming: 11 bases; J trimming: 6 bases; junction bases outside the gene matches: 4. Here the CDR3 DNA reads TGTGCCGGTGGGACAGGGGCTCAGCCCCAGCATTTT. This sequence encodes CAGGTGAQPQHF.

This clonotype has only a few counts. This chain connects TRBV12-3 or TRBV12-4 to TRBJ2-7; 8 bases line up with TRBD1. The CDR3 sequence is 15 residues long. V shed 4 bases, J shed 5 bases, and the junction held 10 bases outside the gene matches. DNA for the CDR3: TGTGCCAGCAGTTACAGGGGACAGGCCTCGGACGAGCAGTACTTC. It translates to CASSYRGQASDEQYF.

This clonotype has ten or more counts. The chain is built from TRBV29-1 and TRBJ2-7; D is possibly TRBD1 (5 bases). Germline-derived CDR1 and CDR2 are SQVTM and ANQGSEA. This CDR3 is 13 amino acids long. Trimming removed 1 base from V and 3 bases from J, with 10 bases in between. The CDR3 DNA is TGCAGCGTTGAAGCGGGCGACAGCTACGAGCAGTACTTC. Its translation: CSVEAGDSYEQYF.

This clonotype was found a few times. The CDR3 region has the DNA TGTGCCGCGACGGGGGGGCTCGAGACCCAGTACTTC. Its translation: CAATGGLETQYF. The rearrangement links TRBV10-3 to TRBJ2-5; 8 bases are shared with TRBD2. Per the germline V gene, CDR1 is ENHRY and CDR2 is SYGVKD. The junction had 7 bases not matched to a gene; V was cut back by 11 bases and J by 5 bases. CDR3 length: 12 amino acids.